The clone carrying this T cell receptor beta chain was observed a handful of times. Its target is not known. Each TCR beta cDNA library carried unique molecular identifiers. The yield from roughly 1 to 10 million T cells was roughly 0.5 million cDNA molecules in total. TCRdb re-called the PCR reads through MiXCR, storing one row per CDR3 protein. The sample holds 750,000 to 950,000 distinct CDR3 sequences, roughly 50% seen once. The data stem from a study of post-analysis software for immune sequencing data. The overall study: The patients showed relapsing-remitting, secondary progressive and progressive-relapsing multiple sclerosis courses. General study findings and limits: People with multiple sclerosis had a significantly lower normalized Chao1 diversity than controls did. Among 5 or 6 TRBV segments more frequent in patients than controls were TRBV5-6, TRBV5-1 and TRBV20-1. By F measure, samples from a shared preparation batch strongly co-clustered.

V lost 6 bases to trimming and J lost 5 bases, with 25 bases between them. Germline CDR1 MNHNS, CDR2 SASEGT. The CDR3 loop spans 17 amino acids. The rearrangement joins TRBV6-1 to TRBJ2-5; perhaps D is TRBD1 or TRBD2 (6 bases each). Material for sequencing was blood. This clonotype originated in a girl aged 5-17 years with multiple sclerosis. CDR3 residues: CASSDPWGADWRETQYF. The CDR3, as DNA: TGTGCCAGCAGCGACCCGTGGGGGGCAGATTGGAGGGAGACCCAGTACTTC.